Shown below are 24 T cell receptor beta chains from a single sample sequenced in a study of cytomegalovirus exposure and HLA in healthy donors. In the PCR, 60 Vbeta and 13 Jbeta primers were used. Sequencing used immunoSEQ multiplex PCR; TCRdb keeps in-frame clones, though not all of them. There are about 180,000 clones in the sample; 78% occur only once, and under 15% lies in the top ten. Sequences were obtained from PBMCs. The receptors were sampled from a woman aged 45-65 years in good health and CMV-seropositive.

The chain is built from TRBV20-1 and TRBJ2-7; maybe TRBD2 (6 bases). The V gene's germline CDR1 is DFQATT and CDR2 SNEGSKA (reference sequence). The CDR3 is 11 residues long. Trimming left V 5 bases short and J 5 bases short, with 10 bases between. The CDR3 here is CSALREDEQYF. CDR3 nucleotide sequence: TGCAGTGCTCTTAGGGAGGACGAGCAGTACTTC.

The V call is TRBV6-6, the J call TRBJ2-7, with D possibly matching TRBD2 (7 bases). With 5 bases removed from V and 3 bases from J, the gap between germline ends came to 17 bases. This CDR3 spans 15 amino acids. Germline assignment: CDR1 MNHNY and CDR2 SVGAGI (reference sequence). The CDR3 coding sequence is TGTGCCAGCAGTCCCCGCTCGGGGGGCGGCTACGAGCAGTACTTC. This gives the protein CASSPRSGGGYEQYF.

The chain couples TRBV10-3 to TRBJ2-7, with a possible D match to TRBD1 (8 bases). Germline loops: CDR1 ENHRY, CDR2 SYGVKD. CDR3 length: 17 amino acids. V was clipped by 2 bases and J by 0 bases, with 17 bases between them. The chain's CDR3 is CAISEGGGGQVSYEQYF. Written as DNA, the CDR3 is TGTGCCATCAGTGAGGGTGGGGGGGGACAGGTCTCCTACGAGCAGTACTTC.

The gene calls are TRBV6-1 and TRBJ1-2, with unresolved D. The V end was cut by 10 bases, the J end by 5 bases, with 11 bases between. The CDR3 length is 11 residues. Germline lookup yields CDR1 MNHNS and CDR2 SASEGT. The CDR3 DNA sequence: TGTGCCACCACTGACGGGTATGGCTACACCTTC. It encodes CATTDGYGYTF.

This clone was counted a few times. V is TRBV6-1 and J is TRBJ2-1; 8 nucleotides match TRBD2. The CDR3 extends over 15 amino acids. Germline loops: CDR1 MNHNS, CDR2 SASEGT. Germline trimming cut 5 bases from V and 7 bases from J; bases unmatched to any gene: 10. The CDR3 spells CASSWGLEALNEQFF. Written as DNA, the CDR3 is TGTGCCAGCAGTTGGGGACTAGAGGCGCTAAATGAGCAGTTCTTC.

V gene TRBV2 combines with J gene TRBJ2-5; 13 bases are shared with TRBD2. Trimming at V came to 6 bases and at J to 2 bases, leaving 0 bases not matched to a gene. Germline assignment: CDR1 SNHLY and CDR2 FYNNEI. The CDR3 sequence is 14 residues long. For the CDR3, the DNA is TGTGCCAGCAGGACTAGCGGGGGGCAAGAGACCCAGTACTTC. Translating it yields CASRTSGGQETQYF.

The rearrangement joins TRBV29-1 to TRBJ2-1; TRBD2 might be the D (6 bases). Trimming took off 4 bases at V and 0 bases at J, with 10 bases between the two ends. The CDR3 sequence is 14 residues long. CDR1 and CDR2 (germline): SQVTM, ANQGSEA. The CDR3 DNA sequence: TGCAGCGTTGCGGGGGAGATCTCCTACAATGAGCAGTTCTTC. Encoded protein: CSVAGEISYNEQFF.

The chain has TRBV4-2 and TRBJ2-3; 10 nucleotides align to TRBD2. V lost 2 bases, J lost 3 bases, and 5 bases stayed unmatched. The CDR3 sequence is 16 residues long. The germline V gene has CDR1 LGHNA and CDR2 YNFKEQ. The CDR3 sequence is CASSQRAGGRTDTQYF. In DNA form, the CDR3 reads TGTGCCAGCAGCCAAAGAGCGGGGGGGCGGACAGATACGCAGTATTTT.

This clone was seen a handful of times. The CDR3 sequence is CASSAEGPTEAFF. CDR3 bases: TGTGCCAGCAGTGCGGAGGGACCCACTGAAGCTTTCTTT. V gene TRBV2 combines with J gene TRBJ1-1; D possibly corresponds to TRBD1 (5 bases). Germline V CDR1 and CDR2: SNHLY, FYNNEI. The CDR3 has 13 amino acids. V was pared by 4 bases and J by 4 bases, with 10 bases between.

The V and J genes are TRBV4-1 and TRBJ1-5; D may be TRBD1 (6 bases). The germline CDR1 and CDR2 sequences are MGHRA and YSYEKL. The CDR3 is 18 residues long. V lost 1 base and J lost 0, with 16 bases in between. CDR3 in amino acids: CASSQVPWGPLSNQPQHF. In DNA form, the CDR3 reads TGCGCCAGCAGCCAAGTTCCATGGGGGCCCCTTAGCAATCAGCCCCAGCATTTT.

The genes are TRBV4-1 and TRBJ2-5; 7 bases agree with TRBD1. The V and J ends lost 4 bases and 1 base, in that order; junction bases with no gene match: 3. This CDR3 has 14 amino acids. Germline lookup yields CDR1 MGHRA and CDR2 YSYEKL. CDR3 nucleotides: TGCGCCAGCAGCCGTGACAGGGTCCAAGAGACCCAGTACTTC. It codes for CASSRDRVQETQYF.

The gene calls are TRBV19 and TRBJ1-1; 10 bases line up with TRBD1. V lost 3 bases and J lost 4; bases outside the gene matches: 2. The CDR3 contains 14 residues. Per the germline V gene, CDR1 is LNHDA and CDR2 is SQIVND (reference sequence). This CDR3 reads CASSMWDRGTEAFF. The CDR3 region has the DNA TGTGCCAGTAGTATGTGGGACAGGGGCACTGAAGCTTTCTTT.

The chain combines TRBV29-1 with TRBJ2-6, with 8 positions matching TRBD1. Losses at the gene ends were 7 bases for V and 3 bases for J; bases not matched to a gene: 8. Germline values: CDR1 SQVTM, CDR2 ANQGSEA. This CDR3 comprises 15 residues. The CDR3 here is CSAGTGQGGANVLTF. The CDR3 coding sequence is TGCAGCGCCGGGACAGGACAAGGTGGGGCCAACGTCCTGACTTTC.

V and J are TRBV11-2 and TRBJ2-1; possibly TRBD2 for D (5 bases). The germline CDR1 and CDR2 sequences are SGHAT and FQNNGV. The V gene lost 8 bases and the J gene lost 8 bases, with 10 bases spanning the gap. The CDR3 contains 11 residues. CDR3 in DNA: TGTGCCAGCGGCCGGGGTTATGAGCAGTTCTTC. Translation gives CASGRGYEQFF.

V and J are TRBV18 and TRBJ2-1; no clear D. This CDR3 spans 15 amino acids. The V gene lost 2 bases and the J gene lost 7 bases, with 15 bases spanning the gap. The germline gives CDR1 KGHSH, CDR2 LQKENI. CDR3 sequence: CASSPVAGPRNEQFF. DNA for the CDR3: TGTGCCAGCTCACCAGTGGCAGGTCCTCGTAATGAGCAGTTCTTC.

The rearrangement joins TRBV9 to TRBJ1-2, with D possibly being TRBD1 (6 bases). Germline CDR1 is SGDLS and CDR2 is YYNGEE. The CDR3 is made up of 15 amino acids. V shed 1 base and J shed 5 bases, with 15 bases lying between them. The CDR3 DNA reads as TGTGCCAGCAGCGTATATCGGGGGGGGGCTTATGGCTACACCTTC. It translates to CASSVYRGGAYGYTF.

The genes are TRBV6-4 and TRBJ2-2; no reliable D call. Germline V CDR1 and CDR2: MRHNA, SNTAGT. V was clipped by 4 bases and J by 1 base, with 4 bases between them. This CDR3 region has 13 residues. The CDR3 reads CASSARNTGELFF. The CDR3 DNA sequence: TGTGCCAGCAGTGCTCGGAACACCGGGGAGCTGTTTTTT.

This chain links TRBV5-1 with TRBJ2-7, with 12 positions matching TRBD1. The CDR3 consists of 17 residues. V shed 5 bases, J shed 1 base, and the junction held 10 bases outside the gene matches. CDR1 is SGHRS, CDR2 YFSETQ, per germline. CDR3 loop: CASRILGGQGASYEQYF. CDR3 nucleotide sequence: TGCGCCAGCAGAATCTTGGGGGGACAGGGGGCGTCCTACGAGCAGTACTTC. The whole variable domain, remainder taken from reference TRBV5-1 and TRBJ2-7, is KAGVTQTPRYLIKTRGQQVTLSCSPISGHRSVSWYQQTPGQGLQFLFEYFSETQRNKGNFPGRFSGRQFSNSRSEMNVSTLELGDSALYLCASRILGGQGASYEQYFGPGTRLTVT.

This clone was observed a handful of times. The chain combines TRBV4-1 with TRBJ2-3; D may be TRBD2 (5 bases). The V gene's germline CDR1 is MGHRA and CDR2 YSYEKL. CDR3 size: 16 residues. Trimming stripped 0 bases from V and 2 bases from J, with 12 bases between. CDR3 bases: TGCGCCAGCAGCCAAGAAAGAGGGCTAATCACAGATACGCAGTATTTT. Protein: CASSQERGLITDTQYF.

The chain recombines TRBV5-1 with TRBJ1-2; D gene uncertain. V gave up 0 bases and J gave up 2 bases, with 11 bases separating them. The CDR3 covers 15 residues. The germline V gene encodes CDR1 SGHRS and CDR2 YFSETQ. The CDR3 DNA reads as TGCGCCAGCAGCTTGGCCCATGGAGGCAACTATGGCTACACCTTC. Protein: CASSLAHGGNYGYTF.

This clone has a single count. The gene calls are TRBV7-9 and TRBJ2-7; 9 positions match TRBD1. After removal of 1 base from V and 3 bases from J, the junction contained 13 bases not matched to a gene. Germline CDR1 is SEHNR and CDR2 is FQNEAQ (reference sequence). The CDR3 is 18 amino acids. The CDR3 bases are TGTGCCAGCAGCTTAGGGGGAGGGACAGGGAGGCAAATCTACGAGCAGTACTTC. Translated, it gives CASSLGGGTGRQIYEQYF.

The rearrangement links TRBV9 to TRBJ2-2; 10 bases line up with TRBD1. The V segment lost 3 bases and the J segment 3 bases; nucleotides outside the gene matches: 2. CDR1 SGDLS and CDR2 YYNGEE come from the germline V gene. The CDR3 extends over 15 amino acids. CDR3 coding DNA: TGTGCCAGCAGCGCGACAGGGGGCGACACCGGGGAGCTGTTTTTT. This translates into CASSATGGDTGELFF.

In its sample, this clone was seen once. This chain links TRBV6-6 with TRBJ2-7; tentatively, D is TRBD1 (6 bases). Per the germline V gene, CDR1 is MNHNY and CDR2 is SVGAGI (reference sequence). The CDR3 has 13 amino acids. V dropped 5 bases and J dropped 3 bases, with 11 bases sitting between them. The CDR3 sequence is CASSAHRVYEQYF. In DNA, the CDR3 is TGTGCCAGCAGTGCACACAGGGTCTACGAGCAGTACTTC.

The V and J genes are TRBV2 and TRBJ2-5; possibly TRBD1 for D (5 bases). In germline, CDR1 is SNHLY, CDR2 FYNNEI. The V end lost 3 bases, the J end lost 6 bases, and 11 bases lay between the germline ends. The CDR3 length is 13 residues. The CDR3: CASSDTGGKTQYF. The CDR3 coding sequence is TGTGCCAGCAGTGATACAGGTGGGAAGACCCAGTACTTC.